A single sample is the source of the 5 T cell receptor beta chains below, sequenced in a study of CD8+CD57+ T cells in acquired aplastic anemia. It was patients with CD8+CD57+ cell expansion by flow cytometry who were chosen for sequencing. Genomic DNA acted as the template from which TCR beta VDJ combination and CDR3 sequence profiling were carried out. In TCRdb, the reads were re-called with MiXCR into one record per CDR3 protein. The table includes around 290,000 distinct CDR3 sequences, around three fifths detected once. Sequencing was performed on sorted CD4+, CD8+, or CD8+CD57+ T cells (not recorded which) from PBMCs. The origin of the receptors is a human donor with aplastic anemia.

The chain uses TRBV25-1 and TRBJ1-6, with 8 bases identical to TRBD1. The CDR3 consists of 12 residues. Germline CDR1 reads MGHDK; CDR2 reads SYGVNS. The ends lost 4 bases at V and 12 bases at J; junction bases unmatched: 2. CDR3 residues: CASSVTGGPLHF. CDR3 nucleotides: TGTGCCAGCAGTGTTACAGGGGGACCCCTCCACTTT. Combining the CDR3 with reference TRBV25-1 and TRBJ1-6 gives the whole variable domain EADIYQTPRYLVIGTGKKITLECSQTMGHDKMYWYQQDPGMELHLIHYSYGVNSTEKGDLSSESTVSRIRTEHFPLTLESARPSHTSQYLCASSVTGGPLHFGNGTRLTVT.

The V gene is TRBV7-2, the J gene TRBJ2-5, with unresolved D. Trimming shortened V by 1 base and J by 0 bases, and 6 bases separated the two germline ends. The CDR3 loop spans 14 amino acids. Germline lookup yields CDR1 SGHTA and CDR2 FQGNSA. The chain's CDR3 is CASSLVPYQETQYF. In DNA form, the CDR3 reads TGTGCCAGCAGCTTAGTTCCGTACCAAGAGACCCAGTACTTC.

The CDR3 reads CASSLWAGGNQPQHF. The CDR3 bases are TGTGCCAGCAGCTTATGGGCCGGGGGCAATCAGCCCCAGCATTTT. The chain joins TRBV7-2 to TRBJ1-5; D ambiguous. CDR3 size: 15 residues. The germline CDR1 and CDR2 sequences are SGHTA and FQGNSA. V was trimmed by 2 bases and J by 2 bases, leaving 10 bases between them.

Remarks on this clonotype: Here the CDR3 omits its conserved ending phenylalanine or tryptophan, so a read error is the likely source. No DNA is shown, since the ends of the CDR3 on it are uncertain; the CDR3 is the one TCRdb lists. V and J are TRBV20-1 and TRBJ2-6. The CDR3 region is 12 residues in length, termini included. The germline V gene has CDR1 DFQATT and CDR2 SNEGSKA (reference sequence). CDR3 sequence: CSAPSSGANVLT.

This clonotype was detected many times. The V and J genes are TRBV20-1 and TRBJ1-5, with no clear D. V was pared by 6 bases and J by 4 bases, with 13 bases between. CDR3 length: 13 amino acids. Germline values: CDR1 DFQATT, CDR2 SNEGSKA (reference sequence). In DNA, the CDR3 is TGCAGTGCGACGGTGTATGAGAATCAGCCCCAGCATTTT. The encoded protein is CSATVYENQPQHF.